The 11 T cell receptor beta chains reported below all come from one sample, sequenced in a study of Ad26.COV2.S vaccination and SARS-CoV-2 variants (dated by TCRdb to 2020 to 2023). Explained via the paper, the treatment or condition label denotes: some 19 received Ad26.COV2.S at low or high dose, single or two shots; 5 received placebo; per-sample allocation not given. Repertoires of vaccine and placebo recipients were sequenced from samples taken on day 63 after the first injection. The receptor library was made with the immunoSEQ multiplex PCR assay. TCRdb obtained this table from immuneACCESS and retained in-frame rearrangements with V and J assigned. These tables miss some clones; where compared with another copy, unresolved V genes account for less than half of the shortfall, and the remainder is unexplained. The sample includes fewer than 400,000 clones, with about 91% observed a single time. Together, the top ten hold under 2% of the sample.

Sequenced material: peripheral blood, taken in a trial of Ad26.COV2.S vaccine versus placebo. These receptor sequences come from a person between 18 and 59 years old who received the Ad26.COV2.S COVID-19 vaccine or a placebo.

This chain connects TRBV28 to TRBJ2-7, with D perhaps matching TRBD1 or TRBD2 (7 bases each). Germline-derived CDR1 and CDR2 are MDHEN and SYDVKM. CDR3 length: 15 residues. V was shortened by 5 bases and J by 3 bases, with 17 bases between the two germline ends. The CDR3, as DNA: TGTGCCAGCAGTGATATCAGGGGGAGGGTCTACGAGCAGTACTTC. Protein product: CASSDIRGRVYEQYF. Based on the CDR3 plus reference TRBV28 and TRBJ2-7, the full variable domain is DVKVTQSSRYLVKRTGEKVFLECVQDMDHENMFWYRQDPGLGLRLIYFSYDVKMKEKGDIPEGYSVSREKKERFSLILESASTNQTSMYLCASSDIRGRVYEQYFGPGTRLTVT.

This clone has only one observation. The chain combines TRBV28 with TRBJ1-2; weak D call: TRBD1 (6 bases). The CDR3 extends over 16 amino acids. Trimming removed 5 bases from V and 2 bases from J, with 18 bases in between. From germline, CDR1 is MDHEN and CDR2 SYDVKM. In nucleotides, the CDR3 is TGTGCCAGCAGTGCGCATTACAGGGTTGGGAACTATGGCTACACCTTC. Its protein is CASSAHYRVGNYGYTF.

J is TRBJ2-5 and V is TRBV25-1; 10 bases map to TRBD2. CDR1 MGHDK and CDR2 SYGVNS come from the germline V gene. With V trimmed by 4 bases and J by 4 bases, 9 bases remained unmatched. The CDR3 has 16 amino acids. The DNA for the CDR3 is TGTGCCAGCAGTGTTGGGACTAGCGTAGGTCTAGAGACCCAGTACTTC. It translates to CASSVGTSVGLETQYF.

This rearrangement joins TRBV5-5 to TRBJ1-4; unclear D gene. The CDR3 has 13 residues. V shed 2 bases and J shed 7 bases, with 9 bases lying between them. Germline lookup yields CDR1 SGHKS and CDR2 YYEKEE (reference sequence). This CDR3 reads CASSLRHSEKLFF. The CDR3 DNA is TGTGCCAGCAGCTTACGGCACAGTGAAAAACTGTTTTTT.

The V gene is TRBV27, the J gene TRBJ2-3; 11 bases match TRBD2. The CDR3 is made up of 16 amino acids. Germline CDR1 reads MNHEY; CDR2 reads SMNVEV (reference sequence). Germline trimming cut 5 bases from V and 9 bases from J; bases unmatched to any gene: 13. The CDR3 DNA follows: TGTGCCAGCAGTCACGGACTAGCGGGCCCCCGGTTGACGCAGTATTTT. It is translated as CASSHGLAGPRLTQYF.

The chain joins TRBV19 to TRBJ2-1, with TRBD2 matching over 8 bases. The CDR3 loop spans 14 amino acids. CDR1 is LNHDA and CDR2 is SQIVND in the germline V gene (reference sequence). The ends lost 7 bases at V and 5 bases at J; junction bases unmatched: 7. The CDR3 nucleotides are TGTGCCAGTATGGGACTAGTGAATGACAATGAGCAGTTCTTC. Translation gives CASMGLVNDNEQFF.

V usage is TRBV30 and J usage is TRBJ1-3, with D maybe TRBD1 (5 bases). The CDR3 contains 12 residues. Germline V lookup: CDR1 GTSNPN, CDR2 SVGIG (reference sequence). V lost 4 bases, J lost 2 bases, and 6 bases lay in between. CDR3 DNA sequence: TGTGCCTGGAAAGGGGCTGGAAACACCATATATTTT. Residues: CAWKGAGNTIYF.

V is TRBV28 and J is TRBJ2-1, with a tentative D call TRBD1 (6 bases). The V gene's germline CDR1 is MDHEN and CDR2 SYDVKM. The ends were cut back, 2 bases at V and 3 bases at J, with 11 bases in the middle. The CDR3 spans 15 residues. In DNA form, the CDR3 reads TGTGCCAGCAGTTTAAAGGACAGATTCTACAATGAGCAGTTCTTC. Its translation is CASSLKDRFYNEQFF.

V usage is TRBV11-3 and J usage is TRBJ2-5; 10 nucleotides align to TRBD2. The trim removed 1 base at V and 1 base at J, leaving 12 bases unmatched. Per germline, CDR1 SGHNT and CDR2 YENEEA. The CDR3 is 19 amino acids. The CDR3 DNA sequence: TGTGCCAGCAGCTTAGTGGTTCGGGGTAGCGGGAGGCTCCAAGAGACCCAGTACTTC. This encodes CASSLVVRGSGRLQETQYF.

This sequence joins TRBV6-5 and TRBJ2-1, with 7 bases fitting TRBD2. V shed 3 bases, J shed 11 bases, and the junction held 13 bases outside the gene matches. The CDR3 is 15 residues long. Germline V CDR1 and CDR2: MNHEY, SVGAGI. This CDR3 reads CASSYRTRGSGQQFF. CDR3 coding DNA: TGTGCCAGCAGTTATCGGACTAGGGGCTCGGGTCAGCAGTTCTTC.

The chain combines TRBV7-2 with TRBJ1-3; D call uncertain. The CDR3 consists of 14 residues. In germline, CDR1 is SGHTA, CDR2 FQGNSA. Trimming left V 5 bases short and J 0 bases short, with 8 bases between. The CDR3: CASSPSGSGNTIYF. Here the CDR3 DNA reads TGTGCCAGCAGCCCAAGTGGCTCTGGAAACACCATATATTTT.